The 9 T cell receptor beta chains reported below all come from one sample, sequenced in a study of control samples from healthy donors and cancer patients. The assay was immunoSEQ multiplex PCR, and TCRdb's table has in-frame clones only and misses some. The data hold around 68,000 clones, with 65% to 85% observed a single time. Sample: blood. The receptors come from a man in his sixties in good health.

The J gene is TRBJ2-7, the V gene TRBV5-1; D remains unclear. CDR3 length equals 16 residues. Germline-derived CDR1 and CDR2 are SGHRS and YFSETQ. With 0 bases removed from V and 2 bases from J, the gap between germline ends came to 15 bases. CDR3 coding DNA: TGCGCCAGCAGCTTGGGAGTGGGTGGCGGAGCCTACGAGCAGTACTTC. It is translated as CASSLGVGGGAYEQYF.

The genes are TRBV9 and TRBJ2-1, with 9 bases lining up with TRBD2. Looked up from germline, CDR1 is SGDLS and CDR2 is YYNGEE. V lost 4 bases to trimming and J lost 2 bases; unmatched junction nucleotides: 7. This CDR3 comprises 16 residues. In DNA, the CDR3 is TGTGCCAGCAGCTCTGCTAGCGGGATGACCTACAATGAGCAGTTCTTC. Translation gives CASSSASGMTYNEQFF.

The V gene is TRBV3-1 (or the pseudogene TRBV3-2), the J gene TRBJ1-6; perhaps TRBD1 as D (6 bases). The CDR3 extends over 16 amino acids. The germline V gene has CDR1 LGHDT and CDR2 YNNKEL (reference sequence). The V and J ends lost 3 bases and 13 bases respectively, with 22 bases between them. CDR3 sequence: CASSQGGAARRSPLHF. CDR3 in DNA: TGTGCCAGCAGCCAGGGGGGGGCCGCCCGGAGATCCCCCCTCCACTTT.

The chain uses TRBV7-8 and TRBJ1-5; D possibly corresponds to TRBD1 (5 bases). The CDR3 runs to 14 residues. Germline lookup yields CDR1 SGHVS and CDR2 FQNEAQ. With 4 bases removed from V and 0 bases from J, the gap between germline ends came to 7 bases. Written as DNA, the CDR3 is TGTGCCAGCAGCTGGGGCGATAGCAATCAGCCCCAGCATTTT. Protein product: CASSWGDSNQPQHF.

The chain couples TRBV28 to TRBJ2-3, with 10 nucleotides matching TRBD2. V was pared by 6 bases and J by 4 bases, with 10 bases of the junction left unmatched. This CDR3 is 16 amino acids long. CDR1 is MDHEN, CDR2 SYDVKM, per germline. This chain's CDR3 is CASSPQAGGRADTQYF. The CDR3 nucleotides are TGTGCCAGCAGCCCCCAAGCGGGAGGGAGGGCAGATACGCAGTATTTT.

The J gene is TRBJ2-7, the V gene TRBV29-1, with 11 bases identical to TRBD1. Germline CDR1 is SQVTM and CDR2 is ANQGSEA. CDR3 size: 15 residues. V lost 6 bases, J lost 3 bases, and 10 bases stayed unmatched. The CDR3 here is CSVVTGTGGNYEQYF. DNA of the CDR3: TGCAGCGTGGTAACCGGGACAGGGGGAAACTACGAGCAGTACTTC.

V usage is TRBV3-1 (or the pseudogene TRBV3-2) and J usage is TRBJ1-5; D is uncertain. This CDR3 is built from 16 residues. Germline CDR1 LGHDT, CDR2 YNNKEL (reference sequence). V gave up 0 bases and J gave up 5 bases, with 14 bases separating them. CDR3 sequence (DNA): TGTGCCAGCAGCCAAGACGGGCTCCGGAGGGATCAGCCCCAGCATTTT. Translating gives CASSQDGLRRDQPQHF.

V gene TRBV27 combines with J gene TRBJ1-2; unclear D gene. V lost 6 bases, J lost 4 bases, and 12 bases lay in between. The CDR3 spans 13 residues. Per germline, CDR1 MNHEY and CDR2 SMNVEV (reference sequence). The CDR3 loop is CASSGVGLYGYTF. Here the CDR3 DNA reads TGTGCCAGCAGCGGTGTGGGCCTCTATGGCTACACCTTC.

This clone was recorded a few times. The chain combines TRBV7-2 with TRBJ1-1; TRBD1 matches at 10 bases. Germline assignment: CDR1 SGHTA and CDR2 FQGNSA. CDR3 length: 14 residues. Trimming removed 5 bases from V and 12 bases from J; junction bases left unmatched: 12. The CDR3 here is CASSPPDRGRVSFF. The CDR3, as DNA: TGTGCCAGCAGCCCTCCCGACAGGGGGCGAGTCTCTTTCTTT.